These T cell receptor beta chains were read from a single sample in a study of cytomegalovirus exposure and HLA in healthy donors. TCRdb's copy holds only in-frame clones and misses some; the assay was immunoSEQ multiplex PCR. The sample includes under 200,000 clones, 70% to 90% of them seen just once. Sequenced input: PBMCs. These receptors all stem from a woman aged 18-29 years in good health and CMV-seronegative. The conserved cysteine and the conserved F or W are not part of the CDR3 here. Fields, in order: J gene, clone size, V gene, CDR3 protein. Expanded clones get a size class; other rows say once, few or many, or leave the size out.

>TRBJ2-1|-|TRBV6-5
ASSYRDSTYNEQF
>TRBJ2-7|-|TRBV2
ASSEASGFYYEQY
>TRBJ2-1|-|TRBV9
ASSSGQGTYNEQF
>TRBJ1-4|-|TRBV27
ASRRQGEGKLF
>TRBJ2-7|-|TRBV2
ASSVGQGSGEQY
>TRBJ2-1|-|TRBV29-1
SARGLADYNEQF
>TRBJ2-3|-|TRBV6-5
ASSYSLAGTPDTQY
>TRBJ2-1|-|TRBV29-1
SVILAYVNEQF
>TRBJ1-1|-|TRBV6-6
ASSLDRGTEAF
>-|-|TRBV28
ASSPDREVSYEQY
>TRBJ1-2|-|TRBV5-5
ASIPTGTYGYT
>TRBJ2-2|once|TRBV2
ASRSRGNTGELF
>TRBJ1-5|-|TRBV4-1
ASSQDNNQPQH
>TRBJ1-5|-|TRBV10-3
AIKSGEVNQPQH
>TRBJ2-7|-|TRBV19
ASSRATVNEQY
>TRBJ2-2|-|TRBV15
ATSRGQNTGELF
>TRBJ2-6|-|TRBV14
ASSQRTGLSSGANVLT